Shown below are 28 T cell receptor beta chains from a single sample sequenced in a study of CD8 T cells in ankylosing spondylitis. TCRdb re-derived calls from the 5' RACE reads in MiXCR, one entry per CDR3 protein. The sample has about 230,000 distinct CDR3 sequences; 8.2% are singletons. Sequencing input: blood, either unsorted or a sorted T cell fraction (not recorded which). The source of these receptors is a female donor with ankylosing spondylitis or in good health (not recorded which).

The sample holds many counts of this clonotype. The CDR3: CASSDYRTDGYTF. CDR3 nucleotide sequence: TGTGCCAGCAGTGATTATCGGACAGATGGCTACACCTTC. The chain combines TRBV25-1 with TRBJ1-2; a weak D match, TRBD1 (6 bases). There are 13 residues in the CDR3. V dropped 3 bases and J dropped 6 bases, with 11 bases sitting between them. Germline CDR1 reads MGHDK; CDR2 reads SYGVNS.

The chain has TRBV20-1 and TRBJ2-2, with D possibly matching TRBD1 (5 bases). Per the germline V gene, CDR1 is DFQATT and CDR2 is SNEGSKA (reference sequence). Trimming shortened V by 4 bases and J by 4 bases, and 10 bases separated the two germline ends. The CDR3 length is 13 residues. CDR3 nucleotides: TGCAGTGCTACCACAGGTGCCACCGGGGAGCTGTTTTTT. Translated: CSATTGATGELFF.

This clonotype came up many times. The genes are TRBV7-9 and TRBJ2-3; D is undetermined. V was shortened by 3 bases and J by 1 base, with 5 bases between the two germline ends. The germline V gene encodes CDR1 SEHNR and CDR2 FQNEAQ (reference sequence). The CDR3 has 13 amino acids. DNA for the CDR3: TGTGCCAGCAGCTTTGACCGCACAGATACGCAGTATTTT. This encodes CASSFDRTDTQYF.

Ten or more counts support this clonotype. This chain joins TRBV14 and TRBJ2-3, with 9 bases aligning to TRBD2. Unmatched junction bases numbered 6, after V lost 0 bases and J lost 2 bases. Germline lookup yields CDR1 SGHDN and CDR2 FVKESK. CDR3 length: 17 amino acids. The CDR3 region has the DNA TGTGCCAGCAGCCAAGAAATTCGCGGGAGGGCCACAGATACGCAGTATTTT. This sequence encodes CASSQEIRGRATDTQYF.

This clonotype was detected many times. DNA for the CDR3: TGCAGTGCCTCCCCAAGTCAGGCGGAGCCACTCATGGATACGCAGTATTTT. Translation gives CSASPSQAEPLMDTQYF. The genes are TRBV20-1 and TRBJ2-3; no reliable D call. CDR3 length equals 17 residues. V was pared by 6 bases and J by 6 bases, with 28 bases between. Looked up from germline, CDR1 is DFQATT and CDR2 is SNEGSKA (reference sequence).

This clonotype was picked up a small number of times. This chain connects TRBV20-1 to TRBJ2-2; no definite D call. Germline V lookup: CDR1 DFQATT, CDR2 SNEGSKA (reference sequence). The germline V and J ends were trimmed by 3 bases and 6 bases, with 5 bases remaining between them. CDR3 length equals 11 residues. Here the CDR3 reads CSARLSGELFF. The CDR3 DNA follows: TGCAGTGCTAGGCTCTCCGGGGAGCTGTTTTTT.

In its sample, this clonotype was seen many times. DNA for the CDR3: TGTGCCAGCAGCGCCGGGGTTTACGAGCAGTACTTC. Translation gives CASSAGVYEQYF. V and J are TRBV11-2 and TRBJ2-7, with D possibly TRBD2 on 5 matching bases. The V end lost 5 bases, the J end lost 4 bases, and 9 bases lay between the germline ends. In germline, CDR1 is SGHAT, CDR2 FQNNGV. The CDR3 has 12 amino acids.

In its sample, this clonotype was seen many times. This rearrangement joins TRBV29-1 to TRBJ2-5; 7 bases align to TRBD2. V shed 4 bases, J shed 5 bases, and the junction held 7 bases outside the gene matches. Germline CDR1 reads SQVTM; CDR2 reads ANQGSEA. This CDR3 contains 13 residues. CDR3 sequence reads: CSVGGLGDETQYF. The CDR3 DNA follows: TGCAGCGTTGGAGGACTAGGGGACGAGACCCAGTACTTC.

This clonotype was counted between two and nine times. This chain links TRBV6-2 or TRBV6-3 with TRBJ2-1; 10 nucleotides match TRBD2. The junction had 8 bases not matched to a gene; V was cut back by 4 bases and J by 8 bases. From germline, CDR1 is MNHEY and CDR2 SVGEGT. The CDR3 has 15 residues. CDR3 in amino acids: CASSFSSGSRYEQFF. The CDR3 DNA follows: TGTGCCAGCAGTTTTTCTAGCGGGAGCAGGTATGAGCAGTTCTTC.

This clonotype has a handful of counts. The chain joins TRBV7-9 to TRBJ1-4; 9 nucleotides match TRBD1. J lost 1 base, V lost 6 bases, and 0 bases had no gene match. Germline values: CDR1 SEHNR, CDR2 FQNEAQ (reference sequence). This CDR3 region has 14 residues. CDR3 bases: TGTGCCAGCAGGACAGGGGGAACTAATGAAAAACTGTTTTTT. Protein product: CASRTGGTNEKLFF.

This clonotype was observed at least ten times. J is TRBJ2-2 and V is TRBV20-1, with a tentative D call TRBD1 (6 bases). The CDR3 has 14 residues. V lost 5 bases and J lost 1, with 11 bases in between. Per germline, CDR1 DFQATT and CDR2 SNEGSKA (reference sequence). The CDR3 nucleotides are TGCAGTGCTGAAGACAGGCAGAACACCGGGGAGCTGTTTTTT. It encodes CSAEDRQNTGELFF.

Many counts were recorded for this clonotype. The chain has TRBV20-1 and TRBJ1-2, with no clear D. V lost 6 bases and J 2 bases, leaving 10 bases between the germline ends. The CDR3 runs 12 residues. Germline CDR1 DFQATT, CDR2 SNEGSKA (reference sequence). For the CDR3, the DNA is TGCAGTGCATTGGAACTAAACTATGGCTACACCTTC. This encodes CSALELNYGYTF.

In its sample, this clonotype was seen many times. One end of the junction is discordant with germline, which a read error may explain. The J gene is TRBJ2-7, the V gene TRBV25-1; 7 bases agree with TRBD2. The CDR3 is 12 amino acids. Germline-derived CDR1 and CDR2 are MGHDK and SYGVNS. The CDR3 DNA follows: TGCGCCAGCAGCGGGACGTCCTACGAGCAGTACTTC. Amino acids: CASSGTSYEQYF.

Ten or more counts support this clonotype. The rearrangement joins TRBV24-1 to TRBJ2-3; D is ambiguous. V lost 3 bases and J 2 bases, leaving 8 bases between the germline ends. Germline V gene sequence: CDR1 KGHDR, CDR2 SFDVKD. The CDR3 runs 14 residues. The CDR3 DNA is TGTGCCACCAGTGATCGGGTAGACACAGATACGCAGTATTTT. Protein: CATSDRVDTDTQYF.

This clonotype was detected a few times. This chain connects TRBV7-6 to TRBJ2-1, with a tentative D call TRBD2 (5 bases). In germline, CDR1 is SGHVS, CDR2 FNYEAQ. The V end lost 5 bases, the J end lost 1 base, and 9 bases lay between the germline ends. The CDR3 covers 14 residues. Here the CDR3 DNA reads TGTGCCAGCAGCCCTCGGACTTCCTACAATGAGCAGTTCTTC. Protein product: CASSPRTSYNEQFF.

This clonotype showed up many times. The CDR3 here is CSVTGTVTDTQYF. CDR3 sequence (DNA): TGCAGCGTGACCGGGACAGTTACAGATACGCAGTATTTT. The chain has TRBV29-1 and TRBJ2-3; 7 bases are a match to TRBD1. The CDR3 has 13 amino acids. The ends lost 6 bases at V and 3 bases at J; junction bases unmatched: 6. Germline V gives CDR1 SQVTM, CDR2 ANQGSEA.

At least ten counts were recorded for this clonotype. The chain couples TRBV24-1 to TRBJ2-3; D remains unclear. The CDR3 sequence is 13 residues long. Germline V lookup: CDR1 KGHDR, CDR2 SFDVKD. The germline V and J ends were trimmed by 1 base and 9 bases, with 10 bases remaining between them. This chain's CDR3 is CATSDFGGVTQYF. CDR3 bases: TGTGCCACCAGTGATTTCGGCGGTGTAACGCAGTATTTT.

This clonotype has at least ten counts. The V call is TRBV6-2 or TRBV6-3, the J call TRBJ2-7; D is ambiguous. V was clipped by 0 bases and J by 2 bases, with 8 bases between them. Germline CDR1 reads MNHEY; CDR2 reads SVGEGT. This CDR3 region has 14 residues. DNA of the CDR3: TGTGCCAGCAGTTACTCGATCCGCCCCTACGAGCAGTACTTC. It codes for CASSYSIRPYEQYF.

This clonotype was seen repeatedly, ten times or more. The CDR3 DNA reads as TGTGCCAGCAGTCGGACAGGGGGTCAGGGTGAAGAGCAGTACTTC. This translates into CASSRTGGQGEEQYF. V gene TRBV12-3 or TRBV12-4 combines with J gene TRBJ2-7; 10 bases are shared with TRBD1. The CDR3 runs 15 residues. J lost 7 bases, V lost 5 bases, and 11 bases had no gene match.

This clonotype was counted at least ten times. This chain joins TRBV11-2 and TRBJ2-3; the D is unclear. V lost 5 bases and J lost 2, with 23 bases in between. Germline CDR1 reads SGHAT; CDR2 reads FQNNGV. This CDR3 comprises 18 residues. The CDR3 loop is CASSLPQLSPFFTDTQYF. Written as DNA, the CDR3 is TGTGCCAGCAGCCTCCCCCAGCTTAGTCCCTTCTTCACAGATACGCAGTATTTT.

In this sample, this clonotype turned up many times. The chain carries TRBV4-1 and TRBJ2-7, with D hard to call. Germline V gives CDR1 MGHRA, CDR2 YSYEKL. CDR3 size: 13 residues. V lost 3 bases, J lost 2 bases, and 8 bases lay in between. This CDR3 reads CASSHIQTYEQYF. The CDR3 nucleotides read TGCGCCAGCAGCCACATCCAGACCTACGAGCAGTACTTC.

In its sample, this clonotype was seen many times. The rearrangement joins TRBV7-2 to TRBJ2-1, with D tentatively TRBD1 (5 bases). The CDR3 extends over 14 amino acids. V was shortened by 3 bases and J by 4 bases, with 10 bases between the two germline ends. Germline CDR1 and CDR2: SGHTA and FQGNSA. CDR3 DNA: TGTGCCAGCAGCTTGCCGACAGTGTACAATGAGCAGTTCTTC. This gives the protein CASSLPTVYNEQFF. The full variable domain, its missing parts supplied by reference TRBV7-2 and TRBJ2-1, is GAGVSQSPSNKVTEKGKDVELRCDPISGHTALYWYRQSLGQGLEFLIYFQGNSAPDKSGLPSDRFSAERTGGSVSTLTIQRTQQEDSAVYLCASSLPTVYNEQFFGPGTRLTVL.

This clonotype has a count of ten or more. The rearrangement uses TRBV18 and TRBJ2-2; possibly TRBD2 for D (5 bases). V was clipped by 2 bases and J by 7 bases, with 8 bases between them. The CDR3 covers 13 residues. Germline V gene lookup returns CDR1 KGHSH and CDR2 LQKENI. This CDR3 is CASSPGGVGELFF. CDR3 bases: TGTGCCAGCTCACCAGGAGGAGTCGGGGAGCTGTTTTTT.

This clonotype occurred many times. V and J are TRBV5-6 and TRBJ2-6; D uncertain. The CDR3 loop spans 15 amino acids. Per the germline V gene, CDR1 is SGHDT and CDR2 is YYEEEE. V dropped 3 bases and J dropped 4 bases, with 11 bases sitting between them. DNA of the CDR3: TGTGCCAGCAGCTGGGCCGTGTCCGGGGCCAACGTCCTGACTTTC. Translation gives CASSWAVSGANVLTF.

This clonotype was observed a handful of times. The gene calls are TRBV5-1 and TRBJ2-1; the match to TRBD2 covers 8 bases. The trim removed 1 base at V and 7 bases at J, leaving 7 bases unmatched. The length of the CDR3 is 15 residues. Germline V lookup: CDR1 SGHRS, CDR2 YFSETQ. The CDR3 sequence: CASSLNGRGGNEQFF. CDR3 coding DNA: TGCGCCAGCAGCTTGAACGGGAGGGGAGGGAATGAGCAGTTCTTC.

Ten or more counts support this clonotype. The chain couples TRBV6-1 to TRBJ2-5; 8 bases align to TRBD2. The CDR3 is 17 amino acids. With V trimmed by 5 bases and J by 4 bases, 15 bases remained unmatched. CDR1 is MNHNS, CDR2 SASEGT, per germline. The CDR3 DNA is TGTGCCAGCAGTCCCGGGGGGGGCGGGCGGTTCGGAGAGACCCAGTACTTC. It codes for CASSPGGGGRFGETQYF.

This clonotype was observed many times. The J gene is TRBJ1-3, the V gene TRBV29-1, with D possibly TRBD1 on 5 matching bases. Per the germline V gene, CDR1 is SQVTM and CDR2 is ANQGSEA. V lost 7 bases and J 0 bases, leaving 10 bases between the germline ends. This CDR3 is 13 amino acids long. The CDR3 reads CSGGAASGNTIYF. The DNA of the CDR3 is TGCAGCGGAGGGGCCGCCTCTGGAAACACCATATATTTT.

The CDR3 region is CSAPTGGRTEAFF. DNA for the CDR3: TGCAGTGCTCCGACAGGGGGCCGCACTGAAGCTTTCTTT. The chain recombines TRBV20-1 with TRBJ1-1; 10 nucleotides line up with TRBD1. V was pared by 5 bases and J by 4 bases, with 4 bases of the junction left unmatched. Per the germline V gene, CDR1 is DFQATT and CDR2 is SNEGSKA (reference sequence). The CDR3 covers 13 residues.